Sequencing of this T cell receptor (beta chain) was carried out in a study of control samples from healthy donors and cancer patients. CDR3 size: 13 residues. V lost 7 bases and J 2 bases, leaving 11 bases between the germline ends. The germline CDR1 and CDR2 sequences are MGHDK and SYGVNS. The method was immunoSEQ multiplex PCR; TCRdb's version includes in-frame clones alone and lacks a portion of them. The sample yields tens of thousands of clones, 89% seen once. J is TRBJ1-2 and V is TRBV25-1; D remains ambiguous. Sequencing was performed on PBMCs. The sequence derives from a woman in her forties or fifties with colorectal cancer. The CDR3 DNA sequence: TGTGCCAGCACCCTAGACACCAACTATGGCTACACCTTC. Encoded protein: CASTLDTNYGYTF.